The 16 T cell receptor beta chains below come from one sample, sequenced in a study of cytomegalovirus exposure and HLA in healthy donors. The protocol was immunoSEQ multiplex PCR, while the TCRdb copy is restricted to in-frame clones and leaves out a portion. The data contain approximately 160,000 clones, approximately 86% of them singletons. The sequenced material came from PBMCs. The source is a young woman in good health and CMV-seronegative.

This chain connects TRBV27 to TRBJ2-7; TRBD1 agrees at 10 bases. The germline V gene has CDR1 MNHEY and CDR2 SMNVEV (reference sequence). Trimming removed 2 bases from V and 0 bases from J; junction bases left unmatched: 10. The CDR3 extends over 18 amino acids. CDR3 amino acids: CASSLLGDRGYSSYEQYF. The CDR3 bases are TGTGCCAGCAGTTTACTCGGGGACAGGGGCTACTCCTCCTACGAGCAGTACTTC.

V usage is TRBV7-9 and J usage is TRBJ1-2; perhaps TRBD1 as D (6 bases). CDR3 length equals 12 residues. Per the germline V gene, CDR1 is SEHNR and CDR2 is FQNEAQ (reference sequence). V was trimmed by 4 bases and J by 8 bases, leaving 11 bases between them. This chain's CDR3 is CASSSGQNGYTF. The CDR3 DNA sequence: TGTGCCAGCAGCTCCGGACAGAACGGCTACACCTTC.

The gene calls are TRBV27 and TRBJ1-1, with D maybe TRBD1 (5 bases). The CDR3 sequence is 16 residues long. Looked up from germline, CDR1 is MNHEY and CDR2 is SMNVEV (reference sequence). V lost 4 bases to trimming and J lost 2 bases, with 17 bases between them. The CDR3 DNA reads as TGTGCCAGCAGTTCCCGGGGGTCCTTAATTAACACTGAAGCTTTCTTT. It translates to CASSSRGSLINTEAFF.

The chain joins TRBV6-6 to TRBJ2-1, with D unresolved. Germline values: CDR1 MNHNY, CDR2 SVGAGI (reference sequence). This CDR3 has 13 amino acids. V lost 0 bases to trimming and J lost 8 bases, with 8 bases between them. The chain's CDR3 is CASSYSQSYEQFF. DNA for the CDR3: TGTGCCAGCAGTTACTCGCAGTCTTATGAGCAGTTCTTC.

The DNA of the CDR3 is TGTGCTAGTGGTTCGGGACTAGCGGGGTCAGAGACCCAGTACTTC. Translation gives CASGSGLAGSETQYF. The chain is built from TRBV12-5 and TRBJ2-5, with 13 bases fitting TRBD2. Germline V gene data show CDR1 as LGHNT and CDR2 as FRNRAP. The CDR3 runs 15 residues. Trimming cost V 4 bases and J 4 bases; bases outside gene matches: 3.

The chain uses TRBV6-5 and TRBJ2-3; D possibly corresponds to TRBD2 (7 bases). The germline CDR1 and CDR2 sequences are MNHEY and SVGAGI. This CDR3 spans 16 amino acids. Trimming left V 4 bases short and J 3 bases short, with 17 bases between. CDR3 DNA sequence: TGTGCCAGCAGTTCCCTTAAGGGGGGGCCAACAGATACGCAGTATTTT. This encodes CASSSLKGGPTDTQYF.

This chain links TRBV5-6 with TRBJ1-1; D gene unclear. In germline, CDR1 is SGHDT, CDR2 YYEEEE. With 3 bases removed from V and 1 base from J, the gap between germline ends came to 4 bases. The CDR3 runs 12 residues. DNA of the CDR3: TGTGCCAGCAGCTCACAGAACACTGAAGCTTTCTTT. This gives the protein CASSSQNTEAFF.

V and J are TRBV2 and TRBJ1-6; D not resolved. V lost 4 bases, J lost 0 bases, and 10 bases lay in between. Germline V gene sequence: CDR1 SNHLY, CDR2 FYNNEI. The CDR3 covers 16 residues. CDR3 sequence: CASSGVGGSYNSPLHF. CDR3 sequence (DNA): TGTGCCAGCAGTGGGGTCGGAGGCTCCTATAATTCACCCCTCCACTTT.

This chain uses TRBV2 with TRBJ1-5, with 8 bases lining up with TRBD1. Trimming removed 3 bases from V and 2 bases from J; junction bases left unmatched: 0. The CDR3 totals 14 residues. Looked up from germline, CDR1 is SNHLY and CDR2 is FYNNEI. CDR3: CASSDRGRNQPQHF. The DNA of the CDR3 is TGTGCCAGCAGTGACAGGGGGCGCAATCAGCCCCAGCATTTT.

The CDR3 coding sequence is TGTGCCAGCAGTGGGGAGGGGATCAACACTGAAGCTTTCTTT. This sequence encodes CASSGEGINTEAFF. The chain has TRBV6-5 and TRBJ1-1, with a possible D match to TRBD1 (5 bases). The CDR3 spans 14 residues. Trimming took off 5 bases at V and 2 bases at J, with 12 bases between the two ends. Germline CDR1 MNHEY, CDR2 SVGAGI.

V gene TRBV19 combines with J gene TRBJ2-1, with D perhaps matching TRBD2 (6 bases). Germline V CDR1 and CDR2: LNHDA, SQIVND (reference sequence). This CDR3 region has 12 residues. V was cut by 8 bases and J by 6 bases, with 11 bases left in between. This CDR3 is CASHGGGNEQFF. The CDR3 DNA sequence: TGTGCCAGTCATGGGGGAGGCAATGAGCAGTTCTTC.

The V and J genes are TRBV5-1 and TRBJ1-2, with 7 bases identical to TRBD1. V lost 0 bases and J lost 6; bases outside the gene matches: 8. This CDR3 is 15 amino acids long. Germline values: CDR1 SGHRS, CDR2 YFSETQ. In DNA, the CDR3 is TGCGCCAGCAGCTTGGCCGATCGACAGGGAGATGGCTACACCTTC. Protein: CASSLADRQGDGYTF.

The J gene is TRBJ1-5, the V gene TRBV6-5; a weak D match, TRBD1 (6 bases). V shed 4 bases and J shed 3 bases, with 13 bases lying between them. Germline CDR1 and CDR2: MNHEY and SVGAGI. The length of the CDR3 is 15 residues. The CDR3 nucleotides read TGTGCCAGCAGTTCCGACAGGAGGTCCAATCAGCCCCAGCATTTT. Protein sequence: CASSSDRRSNQPQHF.

V and J are TRBV2 and TRBJ2-1, with D uncertain. Trimming removed 1 base from V and 5 bases from J, with 9 bases in between. The germline V gene encodes CDR1 SNHLY and CDR2 FYNNEI. This CDR3 has 14 amino acids. The CDR3 loop reads CASSEELFNNEQFF. CDR3 in DNA: TGTGCCAGCAGTGAAGAACTCTTCAACAATGAGCAGTTCTTC.

This chain uses TRBV7-9 with TRBJ1-1; D remains unclear. V lost 5 bases, J lost 0 bases, and 10 bases lay in between. Germline V gives CDR1 SEHNR, CDR2 FQNEAQ (reference sequence). This CDR3 spans 14 amino acids. The CDR3 DNA is TGTGCCAGCAGCCAACTGGGAGTGAACACTGAAGCTTTCTTT. It translates to CASSQLGVNTEAFF.

The chain links TRBV6-1 to TRBJ1-1, with 7 bases lining up with TRBD1. This CDR3 is 17 amino acids long. Germline V gene sequence: CDR1 MNHNS, CDR2 SASEGT. The V segment lost 2 bases and the J segment 5 bases; nucleotides outside the gene matches: 14. CDR3 in amino acids: CASSETPRGGGRTEAFF. Here the CDR3 DNA reads TGTGCCAGCAGTGAAACCCCGCGAGGGGGCGGGAGGACTGAAGCTTTCTTT.